This T cell receptor beta chain was sequenced for a study of vaccination effects on CD4 cells after COVID-19. The ViraFEST assay expanded antigen-specific CD4+ T cells with viral peptide pools before sequencing. Upon completion of around eleven days in culture, CD4+ T cells were isolated. Everyone in the study got two shots of either the BNT162b2 or mRNA-1273 vaccine. The CDR3 loop spans 15 amino acids. V lost 4 bases, J lost 2 bases, and 6 bases stayed unmatched. The V gene's germline CDR1 is SGDLS and CDR2 YYNGEE. Sequencing was performed with immunoSEQ multiplex PCR; in TCRdb, only in-frame clones are kept and a portion is missing. The data hold 20,000 to 30,000 clones, with more than 60% observed a single time. With regard to this clone: Its antigen is not identified.

The chain employs TRBV9 and TRBJ2-3; TRBD1 matches 8 bases. This specimen consisted of CD4+ T cells from PBMCs cultured with SARS-CoV-2 spike peptides, obtained after COVID-19 vaccination. This clonotype was obtained from a human donor who received a COVID-19 vaccine. The CDR3 here is CASSRTGGVTDTQYF. The CDR3 nucleotides read TGTGCCAGCAGCCGAACAGGGGGAGTCACAGATACGCAGTATTTT. The variable domain in full, completed from reference TRBV9 and TRBJ2-3, reads DSGVTQTPKHLITATGQRVTLRCSPRSGDLSVYWYQQSLDQGLQFLIQYYNGEERAKGNILERFSAQQFPDLHSELNLSSLELGDSALYFCASSRTGGVTDTQYFGPGTRLTVL.